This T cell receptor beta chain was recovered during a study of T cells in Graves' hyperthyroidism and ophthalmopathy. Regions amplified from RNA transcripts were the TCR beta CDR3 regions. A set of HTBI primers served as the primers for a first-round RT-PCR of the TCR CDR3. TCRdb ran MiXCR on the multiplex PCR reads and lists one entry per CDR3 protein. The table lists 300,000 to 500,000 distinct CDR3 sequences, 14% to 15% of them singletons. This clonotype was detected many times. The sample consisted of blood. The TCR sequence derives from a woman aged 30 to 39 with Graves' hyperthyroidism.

This CDR3 is CAIAGQGRTYEQYF. As DNA, the CDR3 is TGTGCCATCGCGGGACAGGGCCGAACCTACGAGCAGTACTTC. V usage is TRBV10-3 and J usage is TRBJ2-7; TRBD1 matches at 9 bases. The V gene's germline CDR1 is ENHRY and CDR2 SYGVKD. There are 14 residues in the CDR3. After removal of 8 bases from V and 2 bases from J, the junction contained 7 bases not matched to a gene.